This section outlines one TCR beta chain sequence together with its context. Antigen unknown. The data derive from a study of PD-1 blockade in classical Hodgkin lymphoma. Whole-study context: Administration of nivolumab to patients was at 3 mg/kg intravenously every 2 weeks. Study conclusions and caveats: A reduction in baseline TCR diversity was reportedly seen in newly diagnosed patients relative to healthy donors. Those achieving complete response showed baseline diversity like newly diagnosed patients. While CD8+ TCR diversity did not rise significantly by C4D1, CD4+ TCR diversity did.

Regarding time point: cycle 4 day 1 (C4D1), after less than 7 weeks of nivolumab. Each of the patients experienced relapse following autologous stem cell transplantation, and their brentuximab vedotin exposure differed. Libraries were prepared by immunoSEQ multiplex PCR; TCRdb keeps only in-frame clonotypes and omits some of them. Among under 130,000 clones, around 90% were seen once, and the ten largest hold roughly 19%. The sequences come from peripheral blood mononuclear cells (PBMCs), collected before the fourth cycle of nivolumab. This TCR was recovered from a human donor with classical Hodgkin lymphoma.

CDR3 sequence (DNA): TGTGCCAGCAGCCCTGCCGAGCCCTCTGGAAACACCATATATTTT. Protein: CASSPAEPSGNTIYF. This chain joins TRBV21-1 and TRBJ1-3. TRBV21-1 is recorded as a pseudogene. The CDR3 has 15 residues.